The following is a T cell receptor (beta chain) sequence with its context. Produced via immunoSEQ multiplex PCR; TCRdb's table is partial and in-frame only. In the table there are about 160,000 clones, 96% of which are singletons. Germline CDR1 is SGHTA and CDR2 is FQGTGA. With V trimmed by 5 bases and J by 4 bases, 8 bases remained unmatched. This CDR3 spans 15 amino acids. These data come from a study of control samples from healthy donors and cancer patients. The rearrangement joins TRBV7-3 to TRBJ2-1, with 7 bases matching TRBD1. The receptor comes from a woman aged 25 to 39 in good health. The source material was blood. CDR3: CASSKQGMVYNEQFF. CDR3 in DNA: TGTGCCAGCAGCAAACAGGGGATGGTATACAATGAGCAGTTCTTC.